This is a list of T cell receptor beta chains from one sample in a study of T cells expressing NK-cell markers. Each CDR3 protein gets one entry in TCRdb, which reprocessed the 5' RACE reads and gives no DNA. The sample has fewer than 400,000 distinct CDR3 sequences. The specimen sequenced was blood T cells: a sorted CD56 or NKG2C T cell subset, CD4+ or CD8+ T cells, or bulk PBMC T cells (not recorded which). Receptor source: a woman aged 45-65 years in good health. CDR3s include the opening cysteine and the closing phenylalanine or tryptophan. The order of the fields is V gene, J gene, CDR3 length, CDR3 protein.

V gene: TRBV20-1; J gene: TRBJ2-1; CDR3 length: 16; CDR3 protein: CSASPPDTQLYNEQFF
V gene: TRBV20-1; J gene: TRBJ2-4; CDR3 length: 13; CDR3 protein: CSAAAGLKNIQYF
V gene: TRBV5-1; J gene: TRBJ2-3; CDR3 length: 14; CDR3 protein: CASSLRTSADTQYF
V gene: TRBV7-9; J gene: TRBJ2-3; CDR3 length: 12; CDR3 protein: CASSFLADTQYF
V gene: TRBV7-9; J gene: TRBJ1-2; CDR3 length: 12; CDR3 protein: CASTSSKASYTF
V gene: TRBV7-8; J gene: TRBJ1-1; CDR3 length: 11; CDR3 protein: CASGANTEAFF
V gene: TRBV29-1; J gene: TRBJ2-1; CDR3 length: 15; CDR3 protein: CSVSGTGRAGNEQFF
V gene: TRBV18; J gene: TRBJ2-1; CDR3 length: 14; CDR3 protein: CASSRSPPVDEQFF
V gene: TRBV3-1; J gene: TRBJ2-1; CDR3 length: 15; CDR3 protein: CASSLDTKVANEQFF
V gene: TRBV10-3; J gene: TRBJ2-7; CDR3 length: 14; CDR3 protein: CAIKRDPGGYEQYF
V gene: TRBV12-3/TRBV12-4; J gene: TRBJ2-1; CDR3 length: 16; CDR3 protein: CASSVDRKQGSNEQFF
V gene: TRBV20-1; J gene: TRBJ1-2; CDR3 length: 14; CDR3 protein: CSATETGGDYGYTF
V gene: TRBV20-1; J gene: TRBJ1-5; CDR3 length: 13; CDR3 protein: CSARTGGDQPQHF
V gene: TRBV5-1; J gene: TRBJ2-1; CDR3 length: 16; CDR3 protein: CASSLELGGYNNEQFF
V gene: TRBV5-1; J gene: TRBJ1-1; CDR3 length: 16; CDR3 protein: CASSGQPPGLNTEAFF
V gene: TRBV5-1; J gene: TRBJ2-1; CDR3 length: 16; CDR3 protein: CASSTAWSGSYNEQFF
V gene: TRBV12-3/TRBV12-4; J gene: TRBJ2-2; CDR3 length: 17; CDR3 protein: CASSLVPGTANTGELFF
V gene: TRBV12-2; J gene: TRBJ1-2; CDR3 length: 19; CDR3 protein: CASRLDTVEDRGRKNGYTF
V gene: TRBV12-3/TRBV12-4; J gene: TRBJ2-1; CDR3 length: 16; CDR3 protein: CASTPGLAGPLGEQFF
V gene: TRBV10-3; J gene: TRBJ2-1; CDR3 length: 17; CDR3 protein: CAISPVGGGLSVGEQFF
V gene: TRBV12-3/TRBV12-4; J gene: TRBJ1-2; CDR3 length: 18; CDR3 protein: CASSLRFWAGGRIYGYTF
V gene: TRBV6-5; J gene: TRBJ2-2; CDR3 length: 18; CDR3 protein: CASSYSRGNVGNSGELFF
V gene: TRBV27; J gene: TRBJ2-6; CDR3 length: 13; CDR3 protein: CASSGIGANVLTF
V gene: TRBV5-1; J gene: TRBJ1-4; CDR3 length: 15; CDR3 protein: CASSSLGAGNEKLFF
V gene: TRBV7-3; J gene: TRBJ2-2; CDR3 length: 15; CDR3 protein: CASSPDYGETGELFF
V gene: TRBV14; J gene: TRBJ2-1; CDR3 length: 15; CDR3 protein: CASSFITGRYNEQFF
V gene: TRBV6-5; J gene: TRBJ2-5; CDR3 length: 15; CDR3 protein: CASGLAGGRGETQYF
V gene: TRBV3-1; J gene: TRBJ2-1; CDR3 length: 14; CDR3 protein: CASSRYRALNEQFF
V gene: TRBV21-1; J gene: TRBJ1-2; CDR3 length: 20; CDR3 protein: CASSKAGRETPLVPRNSYTF
V gene: TRBV11-2; J gene: TRBJ1-5; CDR3 length: 14; CDR3 protein: CASSLAGCNQPQHF
V gene: TRBV27; J gene: TRBJ1-1; CDR3 length: 12; CDR3 protein: CASSPGTAEAFF
V gene: TRBV10-3; J gene: TRBJ1-1; CDR3 length: 16; CDR3 protein: CAISGGNLAVNTEAFF
V gene: TRBV7-9; J gene: TRBJ2-3; CDR3 length: 15; CDR3 protein: CASSPDSGPTDTQYF
V gene: TRBV20-1; J gene: TRBJ2-3; CDR3 length: 15; CDR3 protein: CSARGGGHSTDTQYF
V gene: TRBV20-1; J gene: TRBJ2-3; CDR3 length: 16; CDR3 protein: CSALGLAGLEADTQYF
V gene: TRBV2; J gene: TRBJ2-3; CDR3 length: 15; CDR3 protein: CASSGSGKSTDTQYF
V gene: TRBV20-1; J gene: TRBJ2-1; CDR3 length: 15; CDR3 protein: CSAIEGVSSYNEQFF
V gene: TRBV7-2; J gene: TRBJ2-3; CDR3 length: 16; CDR3 protein: CASSPGLRNPTDTQYF
V gene: TRBV2; J gene: TRBJ2-2; CDR3 length: 15; CDR3 protein: CASSSGQVLIGELFF
V gene: TRBV20-1; J gene: TRBJ2-3; CDR3 length: 14; CDR3 protein: CSAQDGGLADTQYF
V gene: TRBV2; J gene: TRBJ2-1; CDR3 length: 14; CDR3 protein: CASTRASVYNEQFF
V gene: TRBV9; J gene: TRBJ2-4; CDR3 length: 17; CDR3 protein: CASSPTTGRGEKNIQYF
V gene: TRBV20-1; J gene: TRBJ2-2; CDR3 length: 14; CDR3 protein: CSASPRGNTGELFF
V gene: TRBV20-1; J gene: TRBJ2-3; CDR3 length: 16; CDR3 protein: CSARGGWDSHTDTQYF
V gene: TRBV12-3/TRBV12-4; J gene: TRBJ1-2; CDR3 length: 14; CDR3 protein: CASSLSTSSHGYTF
V gene: TRBV6-4; J gene: TRBJ2-2; CDR3 length: 13; CDR3 protein: CATGTANTGELFF
V gene: TRBV29-1; J gene: TRBJ2-1; CDR3 length: 13; CDR3 protein: CSVEDLRQNEQFF
V gene: TRBV20-1; J gene: TRBJ2-5; CDR3 length: 13; CDR3 protein: CSARAAGAGTQYF
V gene: TRBV6-2/TRBV6-3; J gene: TRBJ2-2; CDR3 length: 15; CDR3 protein: CASSYLDRPTGELFF
V gene: TRBV15; J gene: TRBJ2-1; CDR3 length: 14; CDR3 protein: CATSPRDRIGEQFF
V gene: TRBV4-1; J gene: TRBJ2-3; CDR3 length: 17; CDR3 protein: CASSQPVSGRARDTQYF
V gene: TRBV27; J gene: TRBJ2-1; CDR3 length: 15; CDR3 protein: CASSYFLTSNNAQFF
V gene: TRBV20-1; J gene: TRBJ2-1; CDR3 length: 14; CDR3 protein: CSVSAGVRGNEQFF
V gene: TRBV10-1; J gene: TRBJ1-5; CDR3 length: 18; CDR3 protein: CASRDRGHQPFSNQPQHF
V gene: TRBV27; J gene: TRBJ2-7; CDR3 length: 17; CDR3 protein: CASSLYISGTSGNEQYF